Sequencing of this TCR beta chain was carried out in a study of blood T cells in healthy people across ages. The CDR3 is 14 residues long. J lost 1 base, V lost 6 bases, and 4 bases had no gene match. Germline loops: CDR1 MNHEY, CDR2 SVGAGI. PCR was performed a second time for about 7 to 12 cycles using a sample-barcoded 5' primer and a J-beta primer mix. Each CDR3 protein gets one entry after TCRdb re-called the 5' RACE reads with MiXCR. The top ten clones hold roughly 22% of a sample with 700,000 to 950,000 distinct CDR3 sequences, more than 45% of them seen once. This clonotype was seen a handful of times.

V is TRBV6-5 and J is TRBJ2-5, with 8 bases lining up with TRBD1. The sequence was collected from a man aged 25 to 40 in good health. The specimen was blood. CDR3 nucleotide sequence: TGTGCCAGCAGAGACAGGGGCTTCCAAGAGACCCAGTACTTC. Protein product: CASRDRGFQETQYF.